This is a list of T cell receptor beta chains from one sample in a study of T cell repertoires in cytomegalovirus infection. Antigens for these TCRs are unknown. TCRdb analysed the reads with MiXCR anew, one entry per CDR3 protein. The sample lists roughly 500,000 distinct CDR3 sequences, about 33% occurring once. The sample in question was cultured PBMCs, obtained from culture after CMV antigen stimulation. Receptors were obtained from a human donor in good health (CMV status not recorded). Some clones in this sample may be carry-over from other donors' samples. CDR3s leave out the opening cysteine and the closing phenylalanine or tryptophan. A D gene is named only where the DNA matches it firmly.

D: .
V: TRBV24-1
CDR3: ATRKDGETGELF

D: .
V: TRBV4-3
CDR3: ASSPPGRADTQY

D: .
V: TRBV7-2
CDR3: ASRGSVHEQF

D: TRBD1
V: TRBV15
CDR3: ATSRGGDSLTNYGYT

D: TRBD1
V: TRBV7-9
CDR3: ASSRDSNNQPQH

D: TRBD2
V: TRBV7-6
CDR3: ASSLVSGRWAELF

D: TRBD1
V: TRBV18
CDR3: ASSLTGGSYNEQL

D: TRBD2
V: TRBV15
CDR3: ATTGLAGTQGQF

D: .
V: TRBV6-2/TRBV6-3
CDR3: ASSYSRPPLLETQY

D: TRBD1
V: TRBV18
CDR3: ASSRDRAALNYGYT

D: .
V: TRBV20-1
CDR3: SASGTGYSNQPQH

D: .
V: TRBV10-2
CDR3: ASTGSLQETQY

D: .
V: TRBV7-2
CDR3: ASSLARATGELF

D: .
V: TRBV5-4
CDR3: ASSLARDYREAF

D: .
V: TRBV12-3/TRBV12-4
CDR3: ASRPTYNSPLH

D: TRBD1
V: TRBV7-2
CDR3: ASSYILDRVYEQY

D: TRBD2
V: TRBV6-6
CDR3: ASSSELLAEKNIQY

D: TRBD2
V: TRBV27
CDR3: ASSFWGRAINEQF

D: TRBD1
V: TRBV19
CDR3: ASSMDRTYSNQPQH

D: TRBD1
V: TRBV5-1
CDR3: ASSSGQFNTEAF

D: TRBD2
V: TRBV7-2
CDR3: ASSSQAGLENIQY

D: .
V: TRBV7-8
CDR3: ASSLGRTAALRNSPLH

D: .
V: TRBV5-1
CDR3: ASSLRPGEGLGNTEAF

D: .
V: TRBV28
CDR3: ASSLYGGSYEQY

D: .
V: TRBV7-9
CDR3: ASSLPTTDTQY

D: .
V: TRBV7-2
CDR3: ASTQRRDPIETQY

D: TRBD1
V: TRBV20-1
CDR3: SARDGDSYYEQY

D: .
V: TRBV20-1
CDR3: SASRIVGGPYNEQF

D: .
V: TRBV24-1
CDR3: ATSEGAINQPQH

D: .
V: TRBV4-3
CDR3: ASSQDGGGQITDTQY

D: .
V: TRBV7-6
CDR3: ASSLGRLLKPNYNEQF

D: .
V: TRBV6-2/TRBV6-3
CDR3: ASSYQNQPQH

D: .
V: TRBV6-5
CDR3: ATAQLPGFGELF

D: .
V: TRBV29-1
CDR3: SVVFSGSFSGEQF

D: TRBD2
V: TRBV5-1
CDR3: ASSLRLAGTEQY